Included here is one T cell receptor (beta chain) sequence, with context. These data come from a study of blood T cell repertoires in COVID-19. Whole-study context: Acute and convalescent COVID-19 specimens originated in the United States, Italy and Spain. Sources were T cells, B-cell-depleted T cells, or PBMCs; the material itself was cDNA or gDNA.

As originally analysed: Estimated nucleated cell counts came from reference gene primer amplification. Libraries were prepared by immunoSEQ multiplex PCR; TCRdb keeps only in-frame clonotypes and omits some of them. The V and J calls and clone size are taken from that table; D and trimming were inferred from the DNA. Among 80,000 to 95,000 clones listed, approximately 80% were seen once. The TCR sequence derives from a woman older than 75 with active or convalescent COVID-19. The sequencing input was peripheral blood.

Written as DNA, the CDR3 is TGTGCCAGTAGTATTGGGGGCGCTTTGAACACTGAAGCTTTCTTT. It specifies CASSIGGALNTEAFF. The chain carries TRBV19 and TRBJ1-1, with D perhaps TRBD1 (6 bases). Looked up from germline, CDR1 is LNHDA and CDR2 is SQIVND (reference sequence). The CDR3 contains 15 residues. V dropped 3 bases and J dropped 0 bases, with 11 bases sitting between them.